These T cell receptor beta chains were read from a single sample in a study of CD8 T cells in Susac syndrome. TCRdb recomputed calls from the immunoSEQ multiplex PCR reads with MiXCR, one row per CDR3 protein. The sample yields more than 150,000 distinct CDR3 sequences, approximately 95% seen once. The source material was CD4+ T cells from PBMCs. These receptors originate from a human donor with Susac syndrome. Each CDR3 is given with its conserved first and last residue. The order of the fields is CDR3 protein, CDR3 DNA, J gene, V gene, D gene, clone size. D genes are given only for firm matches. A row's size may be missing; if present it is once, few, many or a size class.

CASSFQRHEQFF TGTGCCAGCAGCTTCCAGAGGCATGAGCAGTTCTTC TRBJ2-1 TRBV13 - -
CSVGLFSTDTQYF TGCAGCGTAGGCCTTTTTAGCACAGATACGCAGTATTTT TRBJ2-3 TRBV29-1 - -
CASSRRDRYDNEQFF TGTGCCAGCAGCCGTCGGGACAGGTACGACAATGAGCAGTTCTTC TRBJ2-1 TRBV5-4 TRBD1 -
CASSLGLSGDTQYF TGCGCCAGCAGCCTGGGACTAAGCGGAGATACGCAGTATTTT TRBJ2-3 TRBV5-1 TRBD2 -
CSGGAGEAGATDTQYF TGCAGCGGGGGGGCGGGGGAAGCGGGGGCAACAGATACGCAGTATTTT TRBJ2-3 TRBV29-1 TRBD2 -
CSASGLDQETQYF TGCAGTGCTTCCGGACTAGACCAAGAGACCCAGTACTTC TRBJ2-5 TRBV20-1 TRBD2 few
CASSLVRGGYTF TGTGCCAGCAGTTTAGTCCGGGGGGGCTACACCTTC TRBJ1-2 TRBV12-3/TRBV12-4 - -
CSVKGGDEAFF TGCAGCGTGAAGGGGGGGGATGAAGCTTTCTTT TRBJ1-1 TRBV29-1 - -
CASSREANSYNSPLHF TGCGCCAGCAGCAGGGAGGCCAACTCCTATAATTCACCCCTCCACTTT TRBJ1-6 TRBV5-1 - -
CASSPHSGRTEAFF TGTGCCAGCAGCCCTCATTCCGGGAGGACTGAAGCTTTCTTT TRBJ1-1 TRBV25-1 - -
CASSQEGRRTGELFF TGTGCCAGCAGCCAAGAGGGACGGCGCACCGGGGAGCTGTTTTTT TRBJ2-2 TRBV3-1 - -
CASSSRGGGEQYF TGTGCCAGCAGTTCTAGAGGGGGTGGCGAGCAGTACTTC TRBJ2-7 TRBV12-3/TRBV12-4 - -
CSVSSGANVLTF TGCAGCGTTTCATCTGGGGCCAACGTCCTGACTTTC TRBJ2-6 TRBV29-1 - -
CASSPLDNPVDTQYF TGTGCCAGCTCACCATTGGACAATCCTGTAGATACGCAGTATTTT TRBJ2-3 TRBV18 - -
CASSQEPENDGYTF TGTGCCAGCAGCCAAGAACCAGAGAATGATGGCTACACCTTC TRBJ1-2 TRBV14 - -
CATRRTGHTGELFF TGTGCCACCAGGAGGACAGGGCACACCGGGGAGCTGTTTTTT TRBJ2-2 TRBV15 TRBD1 -
CASSQGVGEQFF TGTGCCAGCAGCCAGGGGGTCGGGGAGCAGTTCTTC TRBJ2-1 TRBV7-3 TRBD1 -
CASSPDTAQETQYF TGTGCCAGCAGTCCGGACACAGCCCAAGAGACCCAGTACTTC TRBJ2-5 TRBV12-3/TRBV12-4 - -
CASSQGTGEQPQHF TGCGCCAGCAGCCAGGGGACAGGGGAACAGCCCCAGCATTTT TRBJ1-5 TRBV5-1 TRBD1 -
CASRDRAGGNEQFF TGTGCCAGCAGGGACAGGGCTGGGGGGAATGAGCAGTTCTTC TRBJ2-1 TRBV2 TRBD1 once
CASSLSGSTLTELFF TGCGCCAGCAGCTTAAGCGGGTCGACCTTGACGGAGCTGTTTTTT TRBJ2-2 TRBV5-1 - -
CSARDRGMFQPQHF TGCAGTGCTAGAGATCGGGGAATGTTTCAGCCCCAGCATTTT TRBJ1-5 TRBV20-1 - -
CASSLLLDREQYF TGTGCCAGCAGCTTACTGCTCGACAGGGAGCAGTATTTT TRBJ2-3 TRBV7-6 TRBD1 -
CSARTGITDTQYF TGCAGCGCCCGGACAGGTATTACAGATACGCAGTATTTT TRBJ2-3 TRBV29-1 TRBD1 -
CASSPQRGQGNEQFF TGTGCCAGCAGCCCCCAGAGGGGACAGGGGAATGAGCAGTTCTTC TRBJ2-1 TRBV7-2 TRBD1 -
CSARDASGTNYGYTF TGCAGTGCTAGAGATGCCTCGGGGACTAACTATGGCTACACCTTC TRBJ1-2 TRBV20-1 - -
CSVVAGNTEAFF TGCAGCGTTGTGGCGGGAAACACTGAAGCTTTCTTT TRBJ1-1 TRBV29-1 - -
CSVKAGSNQPQHF TGCAGCGTTAAGGCAGGCTCTAATCAGCCCCAGCATTTT TRBJ1-5 TRBV29-1 - -
CASSYLSNTEAFF TGTGCCAGCAGTTATCTCAGCAACACTGAAGCTTTCTTT TRBJ1-1 TRBV6-4 - -
CASIPKGQGIYGYTF TGTGCCAGTATCCCCAAGGGACAGGGGATTTATGGCTACACCTTC TRBJ1-2 TRBV19 TRBD1 -
CAGSRDRAVYEQYF TGTGCCGGATCCCGGGACAGGGCGGTCTACGAGCAGTACTTC TRBJ2-7 TRBV6-2/TRBV6-3 TRBD1 few
CASSVAGGAHQPQHF TGTGCCAGCAGCGTAGCGGGGGGTGCGCATCAACCCCAGCATTTT TRBJ1-5 TRBV9 - -
CASSPRQGYNEQFF TGTGCCAGCAGCCCTAGACAGGGATACAATGAGCAGTTCTTC TRBJ2-1 TRBV7-6 TRBD1 -
CASSPGLARTDTQYF TGCGCCAGCAGCCCGGGACTAGCGCGGACAGATACGCAGTATTTT TRBJ2-3 TRBV5-1 TRBD2 -
CSAKGGVQPQHF TGCAGTGCTAAAGGTGGGGTTCAGCCCCAGCATTTT TRBJ1-5 TRBV20-1 - -
CASSVGGATENEQFF TGTGCCAGCAGCGTAGGAGGGGCTACGGAGAATGAGCAGTTCTTC TRBJ2-1 TRBV9 - once
CSARGPLGTDTQYF TGCAGTGCTAGAGGACCTTTGGGCACAGATACGCAGTATTTT TRBJ2-3 TRBV20-1 - -
CASSKQGHNEQFF TGTGCCAGCAGTAAACAGGGCCACAATGAGCAGTTCTTC TRBJ2-1 TRBV6-2/TRBV6-3 - -
CASSLGSANTGELFF TGCGCCAGCAGCTTGGGGTCAGCGAACACCGGGGAGCTGTTTTTT TRBJ2-2 TRBV5-1 - -
CASSLEPRGVDTQYF TGCGCCAGCAGCCTAGAGCCTCGCGGGGTAGATACGCAGTATTTT TRBJ2-3 TRBV4-1 - -
CASSLAGQGETQYF TGCGCCAGCAGCTTGGCGGGACAGGGGGAGACCCAGTACTTC TRBJ2-5 TRBV5-1 TRBD1 -